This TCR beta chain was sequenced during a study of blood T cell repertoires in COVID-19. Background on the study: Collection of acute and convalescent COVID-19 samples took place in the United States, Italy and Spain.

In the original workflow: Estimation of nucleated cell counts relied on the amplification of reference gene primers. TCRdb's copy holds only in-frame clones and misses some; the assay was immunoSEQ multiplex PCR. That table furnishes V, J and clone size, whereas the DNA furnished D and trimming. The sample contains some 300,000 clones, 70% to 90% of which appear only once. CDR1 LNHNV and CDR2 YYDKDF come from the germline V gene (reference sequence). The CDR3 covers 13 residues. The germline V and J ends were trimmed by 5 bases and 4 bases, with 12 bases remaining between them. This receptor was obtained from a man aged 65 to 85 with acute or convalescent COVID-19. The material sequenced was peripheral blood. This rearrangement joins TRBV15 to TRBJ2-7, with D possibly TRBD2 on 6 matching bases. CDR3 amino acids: CATSPGDGYEQYF. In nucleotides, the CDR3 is TGTGCCACCAGCCCGGGGGACGGATACGAGCAGTACTTC.